This T cell receptor beta chain was sequenced in a study of shared clonotypes between healthy human individuals. Study-wide context: Samples came from a couple of female and a few male donors aged 18 to 49.

Sequencing used immunoSEQ multiplex PCR; TCRdb keeps in-frame clones, though not all of them. The sample records some 650,000 clones, about 96% being singletons. This TCR was recovered from a woman between 25 and 40 years old in good health. The sequenced sample consisted of naive CD4+ T cells sorted from blood. Subset reported: CD45RA+ positively selected.

CDR3 in DNA: TGTGCCAGCACTCAGATCCCCGGCCGAACAGGTGGGCAGCCCCAGCATTTT. Its translation is CASTQIPGRTGGQPQHF. The chain has TRBV28 and TRBJ1-5; D may be TRBD1 (5 bases). Germline V gene data show CDR1 as MDHEN and CDR2 as SYDVKM. CDR3 size: 17 residues. Trimming took off 7 bases at V and 7 bases at J, with 26 bases between the two ends.